This T cell receptor (beta chain) derives from a study of shared clonotypes between healthy human individuals. Per germline, CDR1 MNHEY and CDR2 SMNVEV (reference sequence). Trimming took 2 bases from V and 6 from J, leaving 13 bases between them. The CDR3 length is 15 residues. Overall study results and limits: Limited genetic and exposure-history diversity came from having few donors. Clonotype sharing levels among donors were expected to vary with sequencing depth. Depth was large, yet rarefaction showed that sorted-subset sequencing was incomplete.

The naive CD8 population came from CD45RO-negative cells selected for CCR7, without terminally differentiated effector memory CD45RA+ cells. As regards this clone: Its antigen is currently unknown.

Using immunoSEQ multiplex PCR, the repertoire was profiled, and TCRdb retains in-frame clones only, with some absent. The table shows about 2.2 million clones, with 85% to 95% occurring only once. The V and J genes are TRBV27 and TRBJ2-2; D is unclear. The TCR comes from a man aged 18 to 30 in good health. Some clones in this sample may be carry-over from other donors' samples. Specimen: naive CD8+ T cells from PBMCs. This CDR3 reads CASSLNRASPGELFF. The CDR3, as DNA: TGTGCCAGCAGTTTAAATAGGGCTAGTCCCGGGGAGCTGTTTTTT.